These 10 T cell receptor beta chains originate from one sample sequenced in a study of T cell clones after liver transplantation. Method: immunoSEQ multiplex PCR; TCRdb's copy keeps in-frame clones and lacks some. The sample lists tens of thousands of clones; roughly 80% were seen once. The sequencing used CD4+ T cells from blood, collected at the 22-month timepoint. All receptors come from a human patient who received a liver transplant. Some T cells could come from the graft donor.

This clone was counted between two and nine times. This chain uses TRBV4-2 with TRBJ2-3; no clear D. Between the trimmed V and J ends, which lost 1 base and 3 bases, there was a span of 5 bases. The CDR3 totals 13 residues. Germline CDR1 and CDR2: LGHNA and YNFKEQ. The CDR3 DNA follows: TGTGCCAGCAGCCAAGGGGTAACAGATACGCAGTATTTT. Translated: CASSQGVTDTQYF.

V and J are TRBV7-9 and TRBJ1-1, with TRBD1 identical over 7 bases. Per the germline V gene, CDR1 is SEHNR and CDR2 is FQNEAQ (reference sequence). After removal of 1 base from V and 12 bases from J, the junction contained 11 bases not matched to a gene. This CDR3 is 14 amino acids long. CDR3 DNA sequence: TGTGCCAGCAGCTTAGTAGGGGGACAGACGGGTACTTTCTTT. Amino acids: CASSLVGGQTGTFF.

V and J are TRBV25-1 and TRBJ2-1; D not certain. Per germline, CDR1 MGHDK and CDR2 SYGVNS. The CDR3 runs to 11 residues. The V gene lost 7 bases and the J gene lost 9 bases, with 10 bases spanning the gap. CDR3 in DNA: TGTGCCAGCAAAGGCGACCTTGAGCAGTTCTTC. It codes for CASKGDLEQFF.

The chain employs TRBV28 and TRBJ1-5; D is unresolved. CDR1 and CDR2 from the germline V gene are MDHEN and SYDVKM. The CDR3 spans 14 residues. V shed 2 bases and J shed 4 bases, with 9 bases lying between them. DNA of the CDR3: TGTGCCAGCAGTTTACAATCTAATAATCAGCCCCAGCATTTT. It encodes CASSLQSNNQPQHF.

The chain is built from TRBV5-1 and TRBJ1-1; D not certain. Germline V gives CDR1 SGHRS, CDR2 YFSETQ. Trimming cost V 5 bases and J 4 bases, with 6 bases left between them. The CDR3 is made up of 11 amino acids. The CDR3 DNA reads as TGCGCCAGCAGGCGGGGCACTGAAGCTTTCTTT. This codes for CASRRGTEAFF.

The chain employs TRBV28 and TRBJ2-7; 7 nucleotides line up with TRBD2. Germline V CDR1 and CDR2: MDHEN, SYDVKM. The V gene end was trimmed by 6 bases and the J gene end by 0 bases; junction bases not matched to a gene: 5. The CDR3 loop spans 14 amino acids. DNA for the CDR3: TGTGCCAGCAGGCGGGCGGGAGCCTCCTACGAGCAGTACTTC. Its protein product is CASRRAGASYEQYF.

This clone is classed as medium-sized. The CDR3 is CASSFGEDTEAFF. CDR3 nucleotides: TGTGCCAGCAGCTTCGGGGAGGACACTGAAGCTTTCTTT. The chain links TRBV11-3 to TRBJ1-1; D unclear. V was shortened by 3 bases and J by 3 bases, with 8 bases between the two germline ends. Germline CDR1 and CDR2: SGHNT and YENEEA. CDR3 size: 13 residues. The full variable domain, with the rest looked up from reference TRBV11-3 and TRBJ1-1, is EAGVVQSPRYKIIEKKQPVAFWCNPISGHNTLYWYLQNLGQGPELLIRYENEEAVDDSQLPKDRFSAERLKGVDSTLKIQPAELGDSAVYLCASSFGEDTEAFFGQGTRLTVV.

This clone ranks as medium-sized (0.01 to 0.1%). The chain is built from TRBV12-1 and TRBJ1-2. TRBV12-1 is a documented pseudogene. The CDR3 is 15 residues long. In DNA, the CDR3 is TGTGCCAGCAGCCGGCCCGTCCGGGAGGATTATGGCTACACCTTC. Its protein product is CASSRPVREDYGYTF.

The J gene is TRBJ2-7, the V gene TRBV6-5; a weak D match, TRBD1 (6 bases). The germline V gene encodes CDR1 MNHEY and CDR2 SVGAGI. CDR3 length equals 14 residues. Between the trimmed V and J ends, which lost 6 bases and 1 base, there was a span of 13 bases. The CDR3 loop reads CASRETGKSYEQYF. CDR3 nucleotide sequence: TGTGCCAGCAGGGAAACAGGGAAATCCTACGAGCAGTACTTC.

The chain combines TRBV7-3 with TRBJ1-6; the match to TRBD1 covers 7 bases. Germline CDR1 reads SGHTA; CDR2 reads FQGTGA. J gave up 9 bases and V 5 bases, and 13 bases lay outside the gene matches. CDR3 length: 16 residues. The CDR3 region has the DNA TGTGCCAGCAGCCTGAGACAGGGTGTAGAGTCTTCACCCCTCCACTTT. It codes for CASSLRQGVESSPLHF.